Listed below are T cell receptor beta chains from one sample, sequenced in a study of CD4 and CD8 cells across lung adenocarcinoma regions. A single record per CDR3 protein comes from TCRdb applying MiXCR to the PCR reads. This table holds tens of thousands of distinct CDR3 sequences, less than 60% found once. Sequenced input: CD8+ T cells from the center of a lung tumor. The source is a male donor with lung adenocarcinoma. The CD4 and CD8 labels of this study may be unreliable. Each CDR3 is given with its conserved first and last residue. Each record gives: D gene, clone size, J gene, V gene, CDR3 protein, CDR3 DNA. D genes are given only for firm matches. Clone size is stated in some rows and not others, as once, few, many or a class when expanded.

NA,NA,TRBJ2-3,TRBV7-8,CASRRLRGEDQDTQYF,TGTGCCAGCAGGCGACTCCGAGGGGAGGACCAAGATACGCAGTACTTT
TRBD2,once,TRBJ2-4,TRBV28,CASSDLGGIAGALAKNIQYF,TGTGCCAGCAGTGACCTTGGTGGGATAGCGGGGGCCCTAGCCAAAAACATTCAGTACTTC
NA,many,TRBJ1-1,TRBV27,CASSLQGMNTEAFF,TGTGCCAGCAGTTTACAGGGTATGAACACTGAAGCTTTCTTT
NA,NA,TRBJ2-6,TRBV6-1,CASGEQPPWANVQTF,TGTGCCAGCGGGGAGCAGCCTCCCTGGGCCAACGTGCAGACTTTC
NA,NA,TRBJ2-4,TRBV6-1,CASRDEGRCAKNTQYF,TGTGCCAGCCGCGATGAGGGGCGGTGCGCCAAAAATACTCAGTACTTC
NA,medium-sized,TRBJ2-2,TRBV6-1,CASRPREIPGELFF,TGTGCCAGCAGGCCAAGAGAGATCCCCGGGGAGCTGTTTTTT
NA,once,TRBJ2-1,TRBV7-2,CASSYDSYNEQFF,TGTGCCAGCAGCTACGACAGCTACAATGAGCAGTTCTTC
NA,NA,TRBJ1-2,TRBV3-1,CASSRGEALGYGYTF,TGTGCCAGCAGCCGGGGAGAGGCCCTTGGGTATGGCTACACCTTC
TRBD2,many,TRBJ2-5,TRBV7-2,CASSLTSGFQTQYF,TGTGCCAGCAGCCTGACTAGCGGGTTCCAGACCCAGTACTTC
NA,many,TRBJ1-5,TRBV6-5,CASRLQGGNQPQHF,TGTGCCAGCAGGTTACAGGGCGGCAATCAGCCCCAGCATTTT
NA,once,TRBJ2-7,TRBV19,CASSPRDRISYEQYF,TGTGCCAGTAGTCCCCGGGACCGAATTTCCTACGAGCAGTACTTC
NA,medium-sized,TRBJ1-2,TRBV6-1,CASSNQGGADYGYTF,TGTGCCAGCAGCAACCAAGGGGGGGCCGACTATGGCTACACCTTC
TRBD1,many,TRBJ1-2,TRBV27,CASRPGQGASGYTF,TGTGCCAGCAGGCCTGGACAGGGGGCAAGTGGCTACACCTTC
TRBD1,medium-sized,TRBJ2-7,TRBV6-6,CASSYLTGTGSYEQYF,TGTGCCAGCAGTTACCTGACTGGGACAGGGTCCTACGAGCAGTACTTC
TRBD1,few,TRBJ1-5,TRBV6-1,CASSEGRGLGQPQHF,TGTGCCAGCAGTGAGGGCAGGGGGCTAGGGCAGCCCCAGCATTTT
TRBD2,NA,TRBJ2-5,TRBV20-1,CSANPGLAGGFKRETQYF,TGCAGTGCTAACCCGGGGCTAGCGGGAGGGTTTAAGAGAGAGACCCAGTACTTC
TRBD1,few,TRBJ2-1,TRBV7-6,CASSLQEQGREQFF,TGTGCCAGCAGCTTACAAGAACAGGGGCGGGAGCAGTTCTTC
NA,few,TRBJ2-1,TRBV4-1,CASSQAAGSPHNEQFF,TGCGCCAGCAGCCAAGCAGCGGGTTCCCCCCACAATGAGCAGTTCTTC
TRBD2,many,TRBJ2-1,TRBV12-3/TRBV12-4,CASSQGTSGSRNEQFF,TGTGCCAGCAGCCAAGGGACTAGCGGGAGTAGGAATGAGCAGTTCTTC
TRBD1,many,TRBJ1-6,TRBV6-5,CASSSGTGNSPLHF,TGTGCCAGCAGTTCTGGGACAGGGAATTCACCCCTCCACTTT
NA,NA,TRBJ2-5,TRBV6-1,CASSRRGGRTQYF,TGTGCCAGCAGTCGTCGTGGTGGGAGGACCCAGTACTTC
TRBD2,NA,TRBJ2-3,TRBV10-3,CAISEFPTLAGGRADTQYF,TGTGCCATCAGTGAATTTCCAACCTTAGCGGGAGGGCGGGCAGATACGCAGTATTTT
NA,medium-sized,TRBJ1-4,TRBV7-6,CASSLEVGANEKLFF,TGTGCCAGCAGCTTAGAAGTGGGGGCTAATGAAAAACTGTTTTTT
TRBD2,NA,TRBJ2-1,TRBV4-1,CASSQEGLAGYNEQFF,TGCGCCAGCAGCCAAGAGGGCCTAGCGGGTTACAATGAGCAGTTCTTC
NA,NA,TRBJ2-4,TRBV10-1,CASRGPRAKNIQYF,TGCGCCAGCAGGGGGCCGCGAGCCAAAAACATTCAGTACTTC
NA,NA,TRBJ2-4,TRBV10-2,CGGTGRGAKDTQYF,TGCGGCGGCACGGGGAGAGGAGCCAAAGATACGCAGTACTTC
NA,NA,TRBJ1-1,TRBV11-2,CASSLDWLNTEAFF,TGTGCCAGCAGCTTAGATTGGTTGAACACTGAAGCTTTCTTT
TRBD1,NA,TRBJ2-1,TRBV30,CAWSAGRTGGFSGEQFF,TGTGCCTGGAGTGCTGGCCGGACAGGGGGCTTCAGTGGTGAGCAGTTCTTC
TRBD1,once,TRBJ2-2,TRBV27,CASSYEVSTGAQFF,TGTGCCAGCAGTTACGAGGTGAGCACAGGGGCGCAGTTTTTT
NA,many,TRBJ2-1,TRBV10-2,CASSEFNREQFF,TGCGCCAGCAGTGAGTTTAATCGTGAGCAGTTCTTC
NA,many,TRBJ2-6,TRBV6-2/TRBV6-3,CAAGDYKSGANVLTF,TGTGCCGCAGGGGATTATAAGTCTGGGGCCAACGTCCTGACTTTC
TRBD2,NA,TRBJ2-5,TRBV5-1,CASSLGPSGGQETQYF,TGCGCCAGCAGCTTGGGGCCTAGCGGGGGACAAGAGACCCAGTACTTC
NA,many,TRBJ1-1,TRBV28,CASSFGRRVMNTEAFF,TGTGCCAGCAGTTTCGGTCGGAGGGTTATGAACACTGAAGCTTTCTTT
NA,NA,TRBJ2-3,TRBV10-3,CAGRGRRGQDTQYF,TGTGCCGGGCGTGGACGACGGGGCCAAGATACGCAGTATTTT
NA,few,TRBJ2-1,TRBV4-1,CASSQAAVGGHEQFF,TGCGCCAGCAGCCAAGCCGCCGTTGGGGGGCATGAGCAGTTCTTC
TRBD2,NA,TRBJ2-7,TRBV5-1,CASSQGLAGQTTETQYF,TGCGCCAGCAGCCAAGGACTAGCGGGACAAACTACAGAGACGCAGTACTTC
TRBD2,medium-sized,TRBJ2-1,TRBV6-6,CASSYSRHREGTRDEQFF,TGTGCCAGCAGTTACTCGAGGCATCGGGAGGGCACTCGGGATGAGCAGTTCTTC
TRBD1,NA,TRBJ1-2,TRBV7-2,CASSLAGTDDGYTF,TGTGCCAGCAGCTTAGCCGGGACAGACGATGGCTACACCTTC
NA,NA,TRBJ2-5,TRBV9,CASSPRHIQETQYF,TGTGCCAGCAGCCCCCGTCACATCCAAGAGACCCAGTACTTC
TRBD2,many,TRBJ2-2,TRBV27,CASSPQRGRGTGELFF,TGTGCCAGCAGTCCACAGCGGGGGCGGGGCACCGGGGAGCTGTTTTTT
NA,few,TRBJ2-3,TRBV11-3,CASSWRGTDTQYF,TGTGCCAGCAGCTGGCGGGGCACAGATACGCAGTATTTT
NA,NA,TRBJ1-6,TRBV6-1,CASSEVGQGADNSPLHF,TGTGCCAGCAGTGAAGTGGGGCAAGGCGCTGATAATTCACCCCTCCACTTT
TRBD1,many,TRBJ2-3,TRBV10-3,CAISERQGVTDTQYF,TGTGCCATCAGTGAGCGACAGGGGGTAACAGATACGCAGTATTTT
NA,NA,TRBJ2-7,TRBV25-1,CGRGEGGRGTDTQYF,TGTGGCAGGGGTGAAGGGGGGAGGGGCACAGATACGCAGTACTTC
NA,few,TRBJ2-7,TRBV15,CATSREGASSYEQYF,TGTGCCACCAGCAGAGAGGGGGCTAGCTCCTACGAGCAGTACTTC
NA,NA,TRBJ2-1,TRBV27,CASGSRLPAKNMQFF,TGTGCCAGCGGCTCGAGGCTACCAGCCAAAAACATGCAGTTCTTC
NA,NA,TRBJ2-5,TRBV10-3,CATRTGGRETQYF,TGTGCCACTAGGACGGGGGGCCGGGAGACCCAGTACTTC
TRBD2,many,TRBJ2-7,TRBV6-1,CASRLGLAGEQYF,TGTGCCAGCAGACTGGGACTAGCGGGCGAGCAGTACTTC
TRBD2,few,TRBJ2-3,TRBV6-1,CASSDLAGSSTDTQYF,TGTGCCAGCAGTGATCTAGCGGGATCAAGCACAGATACGCAGTATTTT
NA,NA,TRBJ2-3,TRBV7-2,CASSLWGGAKNMQYF,TGTGCCAGCAGCTTGTGGGGGGGCGCCAAAAATATGCAGTATTTT
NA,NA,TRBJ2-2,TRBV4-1,CASRALVGGTGTQFF,TGCGCCAGCCGGGCCCTGGTAGGAGGCACCGGGACGCAGTTTTTT